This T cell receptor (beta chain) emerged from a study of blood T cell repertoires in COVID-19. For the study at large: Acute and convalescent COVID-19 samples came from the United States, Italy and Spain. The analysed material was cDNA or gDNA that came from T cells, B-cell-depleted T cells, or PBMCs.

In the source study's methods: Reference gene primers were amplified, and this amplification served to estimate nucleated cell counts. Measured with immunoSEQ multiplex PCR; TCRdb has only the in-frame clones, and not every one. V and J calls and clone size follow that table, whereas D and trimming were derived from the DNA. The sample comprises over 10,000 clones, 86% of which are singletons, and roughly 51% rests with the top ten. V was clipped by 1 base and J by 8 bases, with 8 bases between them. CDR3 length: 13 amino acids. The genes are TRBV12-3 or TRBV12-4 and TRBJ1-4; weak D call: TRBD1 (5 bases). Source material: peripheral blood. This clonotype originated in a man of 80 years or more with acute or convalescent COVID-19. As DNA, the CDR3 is TGTGCCAGCAGTTTAGTGCAGGGAGAAAAACTGTTTTTT. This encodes CASSLVQGEKLFF.